The 5 T cell receptor beta chains in this list originate from one sample, sequenced in a study of CD8+CD57+ T cells in acquired aplastic anemia. For sequencing, patients were chosen who had shown expansion of CD8+CD57+ cells by flow cytometry. TCR beta VDJ combinations and CDR3 sequences were profiled from genomic DNA. TCRdb ran MiXCR on the reads and lists one entry per CDR3 protein. The sample has approximately 260,000 distinct CDR3 sequences, roughly 82% seen once. Specimen: sorted CD4+, CD8+, or CD8+CD57+ T cells (not recorded which) from PBMCs. The receptors come from a human donor with aplastic anemia.

The chain couples TRBV13 to TRBJ2-7, with TRBD1 matching 7 bases. J was trimmed by 2 bases and V by 4 bases; bases with no gene match: 11. The CDR3 is 16 residues long. Germline CDR1 reads PRHDT; CDR2 reads FYEKMQ (reference sequence). Here the CDR3 DNA reads TGTGCCAGCAGCTCACGGGACAGCTACAAGACCTACGAGCAGTACGTC. Protein: CASSSRDSYKTYEQYV.

This rearrangement joins TRBV20-1 to TRBJ2-5; the D call may be TRBD1 or TRBD2 (5 bases each). Deletions cut 6 bases from V and 6 bases from J, with 20 bases between. Germline-derived CDR1 and CDR2 are DFQATT and SNEGSKA (reference sequence). This CDR3 is built from 14 residues. The DNA for the CDR3 is TGCAGTGCCAGTAAGTGGGGACGCAAGAAGACCCAGTACTTC. This codes for CSASKWGRKKTQYF.

The rearrangement joins TRBV7-2 to TRBJ2-5; D may be TRBD2 (6 bases). The CDR3 runs 13 residues. Germline loops: CDR1 SGHTA, CDR2 FQGNSA. V lost 5 bases and J lost 5, with 12 bases in between. The CDR3 is CASSTGRRETQYF. DNA for the CDR3: TGTGCCAGCAGCACGGGGAGGAGGGAGACCCAGTACTTC.

The chain links TRBV7-8 to TRBJ1-2; D remains unclear. The CDR3 has 13 amino acids. CDR1 and CDR2 (germline): SGHVS, FQNEAQ. With 5 bases removed from V and 1 base from J, the gap between germline ends came to 8 bases. The DNA for the CDR3 is TGTGCCAGCAGCCCTGACCTTAACTATGGCTACACCTTC. This encodes CASSPDLNYGYTF. The variable domain in full, with the rest retrieved from reference TRBV7-8 and TRBJ1-2, is GAGVSQSPRYKVAKRGQDVALRCDPISGHVSLFWYQQALGQGPEFLTYFQNEAQLDKSGLPSDRFFAERPEGSVSTLKIQRTQQEDSAVYLCASSPDLNYGYTFGSGTRLTVV.

This clonotype is a singleton in its sample. Being one base from a much bigger clone, this may be a read error. This chain joins TRBV11-3 and TRBJ2-4; D perhaps matches TRBD1 (6 bases). Germline V lookup: CDR1 SGHNT, CDR2 YENEEA. The CDR3 sequence is 12 residues long. CDR3 bases: TGTGCCGGCAGCTTAGATCTGACAGGTCAGTACTTC. Translated: CAGSLDLTGQYF. Together with reference TRBV11-3 and TRBJ2-4, the CDR3 gives the full variable domain: EAGVVQSPRYKIIEKKQPVAFWCNPISGHNTLYWYLQNLGQGPELLIRYENEEAVDDSQLPKDRFSAERLKGVDSTLKIQPAELGDSAVYLCAGSLDLTGQYFGAGTRLSVL.